Detailed here is one T cell receptor (beta chain). The antigen remains unidentified. Trimming stripped 0 bases from V and 0 bases from J, with 10 bases between. Germline lookup yields CDR1 LNHNV and CDR2 YYDKDF (reference sequence). The CDR3 extends over 16 amino acids. Sequencing used immunoSEQ multiplex PCR; TCRdb keeps in-frame clones, though not all of them. The sample gives about 43,000 clones, more than 80% of which show up once; 4% to 4.5% is in the top ten. This record comes from a study of OX40 agonist ivuxolimab in advanced cancers. Study context: A mean age of roughly 62 years, range roughly 20 to 90, was recorded, and around 85% were male.

Whole-study results and caveats: The antigens recognized by the expanded peripheral T cells, that is their antigen specificity, were not determined.

V usage is TRBV15 and J usage is TRBJ2-3; D is undetermined. The sequencing used CD4+ or CD8+ T cells sorted from blood, collected in a trial of the OX40 agonist ivuxolimab. This clonotype originated in an adult with an advanced solid tumor such as melanoma, head and neck, liver or kidney cancer. CDR3 sequence: CATSRDWQASTDTQYF. The CDR3 coding sequence is TGTGCCACCAGCAGAGATTGGCAGGCCAGCACAGATACGCAGTATTTT.